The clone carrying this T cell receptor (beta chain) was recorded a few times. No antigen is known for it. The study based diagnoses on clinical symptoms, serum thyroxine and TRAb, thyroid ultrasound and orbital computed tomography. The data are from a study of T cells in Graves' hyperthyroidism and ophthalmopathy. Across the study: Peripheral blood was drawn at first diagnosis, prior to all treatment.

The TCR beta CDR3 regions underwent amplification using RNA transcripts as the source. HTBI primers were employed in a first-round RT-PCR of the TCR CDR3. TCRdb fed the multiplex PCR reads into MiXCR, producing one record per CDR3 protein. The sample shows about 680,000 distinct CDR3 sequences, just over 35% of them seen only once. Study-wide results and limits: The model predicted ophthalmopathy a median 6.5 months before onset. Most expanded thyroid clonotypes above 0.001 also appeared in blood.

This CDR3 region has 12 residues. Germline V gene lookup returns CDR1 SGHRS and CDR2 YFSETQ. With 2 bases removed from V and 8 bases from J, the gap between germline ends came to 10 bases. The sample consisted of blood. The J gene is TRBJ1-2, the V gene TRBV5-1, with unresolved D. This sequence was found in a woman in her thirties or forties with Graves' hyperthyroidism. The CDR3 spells CASSLNSHGYTF. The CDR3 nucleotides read TGCGCCAGCAGCTTAAACAGCCACGGCTACACCTTC.